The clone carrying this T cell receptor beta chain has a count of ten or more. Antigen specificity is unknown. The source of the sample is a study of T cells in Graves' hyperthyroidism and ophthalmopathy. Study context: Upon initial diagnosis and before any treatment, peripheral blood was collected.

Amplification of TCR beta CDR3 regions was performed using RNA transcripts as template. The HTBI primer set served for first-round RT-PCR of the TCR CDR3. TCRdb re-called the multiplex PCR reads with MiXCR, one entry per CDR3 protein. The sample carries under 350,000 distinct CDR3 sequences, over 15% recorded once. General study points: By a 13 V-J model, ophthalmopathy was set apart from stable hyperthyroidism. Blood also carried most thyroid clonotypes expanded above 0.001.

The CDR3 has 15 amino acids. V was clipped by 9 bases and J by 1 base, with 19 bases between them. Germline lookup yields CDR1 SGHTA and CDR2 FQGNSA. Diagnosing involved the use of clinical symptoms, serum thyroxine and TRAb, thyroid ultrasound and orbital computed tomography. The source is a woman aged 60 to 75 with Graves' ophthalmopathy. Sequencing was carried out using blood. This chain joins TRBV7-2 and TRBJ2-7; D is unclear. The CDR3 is CASSNGAAKSYEQYF. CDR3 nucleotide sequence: TGTGCCAGTAGCAACGGAGCCGCAAAATCCTACGAGCAGTACTTC.